These 30 T cell receptor beta chains share one sample of origin, sequenced in a study of CD8 T cells in Susac syndrome. When the RNA was reverse transcribed, random hexamers were used with an input of 0.5 to 1 ug. TCRdb re-derived calls from the immunoSEQ multiplex PCR reads in MiXCR, one entry per CDR3 protein. The repertoire holds approximately 160,000 distinct CDR3 sequences, 90% to 95% seen once, with around 0.09% in the top ten. The sample consisted of CD4+ T cells from PBMCs. The receptors come from a human donor with multiple sclerosis.

The CDR3 DNA reads TGTGCCAGCAGTTACTCGATTTCGGGACAGCTAAATTCACCCCTCCACTTT. It specifies CASSYSISGQLNSPLHF. The V and J genes are TRBV6-5 and TRBJ1-6; TRBD1 aligns across 7 bases. CDR1 and CDR2 (germline): MNHEY, SVGAGI. The CDR3 contains 17 residues. The junction had 9 bases not matched to a gene; V was cut back by 0 bases and J by 7 bases.

The rearrangement links TRBV10-1 to TRBJ2-3; D is ambiguous. The CDR3 contains 13 residues. V was cut by 0 bases and J by 6 bases, with 7 bases left in between. Germline-derived CDR1 and CDR2 are WNHNN and SYGVQD (reference sequence). Written as DNA, the CDR3 is TGCGCCAGCAGTGAGTCTTTGTTGGATACGCAGTATTTT. Translation: CASSESLLDTQYF.

CDR3 DNA: TGTGCCAGCAGCCCCCGGGACAAGCAGTTCTTC. Amino acids: CASSPRDKQFF. V and J are TRBV3-1 and TRBJ2-1, with a possible D match to TRBD1 (6 bases). The germline gives CDR1 LGHDT, CDR2 YNNKEL (reference sequence). CDR3 length: 11 residues. The V end was cut by 4 bases, the J end by 11 bases, with 9 bases between.

This clonotype was recorded only once. The genes are TRBV20-1 and TRBJ2-1; 8 positions agree with TRBD2. The ends lost 0 bases at V and 3 bases at J; junction bases unmatched: 4. CDR1 and CDR2 from the germline V gene are DFQATT and SNEGSKA (reference sequence). The CDR3 runs to 15 residues. CDR3: CSARERTSHYNEQFF. CDR3 coding DNA: TGCAGTGCTAGAGAGCGGACTAGCCACTACAATGAGCAGTTCTTC.

The chain employs TRBV19 and TRBJ2-7, with D perhaps TRBD1 (5 bases). Germline CDR1 and CDR2: LNHDA and SQIVND (reference sequence). The CDR3 runs to 16 residues. Trimming left V 3 bases short and J 0 bases short, with 15 bases between. The CDR3 region has the DNA TGTGCCAGTAGTATCGGTACAGGTACAAGCTCCTACGAGCAGTACTTC. Translation gives CASSIGTGTSSYEQYF.

V usage is TRBV5-1 and J usage is TRBJ1-1; D is unresolved. The germline V gene has CDR1 SGHRS and CDR2 YFSETQ. CDR3 size: 15 residues. The germline V and J ends were trimmed by 4 bases and 3 bases, with 16 bases remaining between them. CDR3: CASSPASEAYTEAFF. DNA for the CDR3: TGCGCCAGCAGCCCGGCCTCTGAGGCATACACTGAAGCTTTCTTT. The full variable domain, its missing parts supplied by reference TRBV5-1 and TRBJ1-1, is KAGVTQTPRYLIKTRGQQVTLSCSPISGHRSVSWYQQTPGQGLQFLFEYFSETQRNKGNFPGRFSGRQFSNSRSEMNVSTLELGDSALYLCASSPASEAYTEAFFGQGTRLTVV.

This rearrangement joins TRBV19 to TRBJ1-2; 7 positions agree with TRBD1. CDR3 size: 14 residues. Unmatched junction bases numbered 13, after V lost 10 bases and J lost 5 bases. CDR1 is LNHDA and CDR2 is SQIVND in the germline V gene (reference sequence). The CDR3 is CATYHLDRRYGYTF. The CDR3 DNA reads as TGTGCCACCTACCACTTGGACAGGCGATATGGCTACACCTTC. The entire variable domain, with the rest obtained from reference TRBV19 and TRBJ1-2, is as follows: DGGITQSPKYLFRKEGQNVTLSCEQNLNHDAMYWYRQDPGQGLRLIYYSQIVNDFQKGDIAEGYSVSREKKESFPLTVTSAQKNPTAFYLCATYHLDRRYGYTFGSGTRLTVV.

The V and J genes are TRBV20-1 and TRBJ2-5, with D maybe TRBD1 (7 bases). Germline V CDR1 and CDR2: DFQATT, SNEGSKA (reference sequence). The CDR3 is 13 residues long. Between the trimmed V and J ends, which lost 6 bases and 1 base, there was a span of 12 bases. The CDR3 protein is CSALEGAQETQYF. The CDR3 DNA is TGCAGTGCCTTGGAGGGGGCCCAAGAGACCCAGTACTTC.

This clonotype was seen just once. The rearrangement links TRBV15 to TRBJ1-2; D is unclear. The CDR3 sequence is 14 residues long. Germline-derived CDR1 and CDR2 are LNHNV and YYDKDF (reference sequence). V shed 0 bases and J shed 4 bases, with 9 bases lying between them. The CDR3 sequence: CATSRDAGVYGYTF. The DNA for the CDR3 is TGTGCCACCAGCAGAGATGCAGGCGTCTATGGCTACACCTTC.

The chain combines TRBV5-6 with TRBJ1-5; no reliable D call. This CDR3 is built from 13 residues. Between the trimmed V and J ends, which lost 0 bases and 7 bases, there was a span of 8 bases. The germline V gene has CDR1 SGHDT and CDR2 YYEEEE. CDR3 sequence: CASSLGLYQPQHF. The CDR3 DNA reads as TGTGCCAGCAGCTTGGGCCTCTACCAGCCCCAGCATTTT.

The chain carries TRBV20-1 and TRBJ2-5; 8 nucleotides line up with TRBD2. The V gene end was trimmed by 3 bases and the J gene end by 5 bases; junction bases not matched to a gene: 11. CDR3 length equals 15 residues. CDR1 DFQATT and CDR2 SNEGSKA come from the germline V gene (reference sequence). The CDR3 DNA reads as TGCAGTGCTAGGAGAGCGGGAGACGGTATGGAGACCCAGTACTTC. Translating gives CSARRAGDGMETQYF.

This chain links TRBV3-1 with TRBJ2-6; D may be TRBD2 (5 bases). Trimming took 5 bases from V and 6 from J, leaving 17 bases between them. CDR1 and CDR2 (germline): LGHDT, YNNKEL (reference sequence). The CDR3 is 16 residues long. The DNA of the CDR3 is TGTGCCAGCAGCTTACTGAGGAGGTCGGAGGCCAACGTCCTGACTTTC. This encodes CASSLLRRSEANVLTF.

The rearrangement links TRBV12-3 or TRBV12-4 to TRBJ2-3; D remains ambiguous. Between the trimmed V and J ends, which lost 0 bases and 1 base, there was a span of 5 bases. This CDR3 region has 14 residues. The CDR3 DNA sequence: TGTGCCAGCAGTTTAGCAGTGGGCACAGATACGCAGTATTTT. This translates into CASSLAVGTDTQYF.

The rearrangement links TRBV11-2 to TRBJ1-1, with D uncertain. Germline values: CDR1 SGHAT, CDR2 FQNNGV. Trimming stripped 6 bases from V and 6 bases from J, with 14 bases between. This CDR3 is built from 13 residues. The CDR3 region has the DNA TGTGCCAGCAGACCGAACCGGGATGCTGAAGCTTTCTTT. It encodes CASRPNRDAEAFF. Complete variable domain (other parts from reference TRBV11-2 and TRBJ1-1): EAGVAQSPRYKIIEKRQSVAFWCNPISGHATLYWYQQILGQGPKLLIQFQNNGVVDDSQLPKDRFSAERLKGVDSTLKIQPAKLEDSAVYLCASRPNRDAEAFFGQGTRLTVV.

This chain joins TRBV5-4 and TRBJ1-1; no firm D call. CDR1 is SGHNT and CDR2 is YYREEE in the germline V gene (reference sequence). V lost 0 bases and J 6 bases, leaving 12 bases between the germline ends. The CDR3 consists of 14 residues. CDR3 amino acids: CASSLGRGIAEAFF. In DNA form, the CDR3 reads TGTGCCAGCAGCTTGGGACGGGGTATCGCTGAAGCTTTCTTT.

The chain is built from TRBV19 and TRBJ2-1; perhaps D is TRBD1 or TRBD2 (5 bases each). The CDR3 is 16 amino acids. Per the germline V gene, CDR1 is LNHDA and CDR2 is SQIVND (reference sequence). V was trimmed by 7 bases and J by 0 bases, leaving 16 bases between them. CDR3 in DNA: TGTGCCAGTATCGGGGCGGGCCCCGACTCCTACAATGAGCAGTTCTTC. This codes for CASIGAGPDSYNEQFF.

The chain links TRBV12-3 or TRBV12-4 to TRBJ2-7, with 8 bases fitting TRBD2. This CDR3 spans 14 amino acids. The junction had 11 bases not matched to a gene; V was cut back by 8 bases and J by 5 bases. CDR3 sequence reads: CASGVGLARHEQYF. CDR3 sequence (DNA): TGTGCCAGCGGAGTTGGACTAGCAAGACACGAGCAGTACTTC.

The chain combines TRBV7-2 with TRBJ2-7; 7 nucleotides agree with TRBD1. The CDR3 length is 15 residues. Germline loops: CDR1 SGHTA, CDR2 FQGNSA. Losses at the gene ends were 5 bases for V and 2 bases for J; bases not matched to a gene: 9. CDR3 sequence (DNA): TGTGCCAGCAGCCGCGTCAGGGGGACAGCCTACGAGCAGTACTTC. Its protein product is CASSRVRGTAYEQYF.

V gene TRBV5-1 combines with J gene TRBJ2-7; D may match TRBD1 or TRBD2 (5 bases each). Germline-derived CDR1 and CDR2 are SGHRS and YFSETQ. V was shortened by 5 bases and J by 0 bases, with 15 bases between the two germline ends. This CDR3 has 15 residues. The DNA for the CDR3 is TGCGCCAGCAGATCAGGGACGGACAACTCCTACGAGCAGTACTTC. This translates into CASRSGTDNSYEQYF.

CDR3 amino acids: CASSSQGDTGELFF. CDR3 bases: TGTGCCAGCAGCTCCCAGGGTGACACCGGGGAGCTGTTTTTT. The rearrangement links TRBV7-2 to TRBJ2-2; D might be TRBD1 (5 bases). This CDR3 is 14 amino acids long. The germline V and J ends were trimmed by 4 bases and 3 bases, with 9 bases remaining between them. Germline assignment: CDR1 SGHTA and CDR2 FQGNSA.

V and J are TRBV18 and TRBJ2-5; 8 nucleotides line up with TRBD2. With 3 bases clipped from V and 2 bases from J, the junction kept 11 bases outside the gene matches. The CDR3 is 17 residues long. Germline V gene lookup returns CDR1 KGHSH and CDR2 LQKENI. The CDR3 sequence is CASSPASGTSIQETQYF. In nucleotides, the CDR3 is TGTGCCAGCTCACCCGCTTCCGGGACTAGTATTCAAGAGACCCAGTACTTC.

This clonotype was detected only once. The chain carries TRBV2 and TRBJ2-1; D gene uncertain. CDR1 is SNHLY, CDR2 FYNNEI, per germline. Trimming left V 6 bases short and J 0 bases short, with 12 bases between. The CDR3 consists of 15 residues. CDR3 protein: CASSRVRSSYNEQFF. Here the CDR3 DNA reads TGTGCCAGCAGCCGGGTCCGGAGCTCCTACAATGAGCAGTTCTTC.

This sequence joins TRBV7-2 and TRBJ2-1, with TRBD1 matching 8 bases. Germline loops: CDR1 SGHTA, CDR2 FQGNSA. There are 12 residues in the CDR3. With V trimmed by 7 bases and J by 8 bases, 4 bases remained unmatched. The CDR3 sequence: CASTQGAYEQFF. The CDR3 coding sequence is TGTGCCAGCACCCAGGGGGCATATGAGCAGTTCTTC.

This chain uses TRBV4-2 with TRBJ1-2; D possibly corresponds to TRBD1 (5 bases). Trimming cost V 2 bases and J 8 bases, with 15 bases left between them. The CDR3 loop spans 14 amino acids. Germline lookup yields CDR1 LGHNA and CDR2 YNFKEQ. CDR3 in DNA: TGTGCCAGCAGCCAAACAGGCTGGTCAGGAGGCTACACCTTC. The encoded protein is CASSQTGWSGGYTF.

The V gene is TRBV20-1, the J gene TRBJ1-2, with 8 bases fitting TRBD1. V lost 1 base to trimming and J lost 3 bases; unmatched junction nucleotides: 4. The CDR3 extends over 14 amino acids. Germline lookup yields CDR1 DFQATT and CDR2 SNEGSKA (reference sequence). Here the CDR3 DNA reads TGCAGTGCTAGAGTGTCAGGGGGCGACTATGGCTACACCTTC. This sequence encodes CSARVSGGDYGYTF.

The chain is built from TRBV20-1 and TRBJ2-7; 8 bases agree with TRBD1. The CDR3 runs to 17 residues. CDR1 and CDR2 (germline): DFQATT, SNEGSKA (reference sequence). The ends lost 4 bases at V and 3 bases at J; junction bases unmatched: 17. The CDR3 here is CSAIRTGPNLVYYEQYF. The DNA of the CDR3 is TGCAGTGCTATCCGGACAGGGCCAAACCTCGTCTACTACGAGCAGTACTTC.

The chain uses TRBV30 and TRBJ2-2, with D possibly matching TRBD1 (6 bases). Germline CDR1 reads GTSNPN; CDR2 reads SVGIG (reference sequence). Trimming took 1 base from V and 4 from J, leaving 10 bases between them. The CDR3 contains 14 residues. CDR3 loop: CAWSAKQGTGELFF. The CDR3 DNA reads as TGTGCCTGGAGTGCGAAACAGGGCACCGGGGAGCTGTTTTTT. Full variable domain (remainder filled in from reference TRBV30 and TRBJ2-2): SQTIHQWPATLVQPVGSPLSLECTVEGTSNPNLYWYRQAAGRGLQLLFYSVGIGQISSEVPQNLSASRPQDRQFILSSKKLLLSDSGFYLCAWSAKQGTGELFFGEGSRLTVL.

The sample holds a few counts of this clonotype. The CDR3 loop is CASSSWGSHEQYF. The CDR3 DNA reads TGTGCCAGCAGCTCGTGGGGCAGCCACGAGCAGTACTTC. The genes are TRBV5-4 and TRBJ2-7; weak D call: TRBD1 (5 bases). CDR3 length: 13 residues. Germline CDR1 reads SGHNT; CDR2 reads YYREEE (reference sequence). V was clipped by 3 bases and J by 5 bases, with 12 bases between them.

V and J are TRBV29-1 and TRBJ1-2, with D maybe TRBD1 (5 bases). Germline CDR1 and CDR2: SQVTM and ANQGSEA. This CDR3 is built from 12 residues. V lost 6 bases, J lost 8 bases, and 16 bases lay in between. CDR3 sequence: CSVGGALEGYTF. The CDR3 DNA is TGCAGCGTCGGGGGTGCCCTAGAGGGCTACACCTTC. Complete variable domain (other parts from reference TRBV29-1 and TRBJ1-2): SAVISQKPSRDICQRGTSLTIQCQVDSQVTMMFWYRQQPGQSLTLIATANQGSEATYESGFVIDKFPISRPNLTFSTLTVSNMSPEDSSIYLCSVGGALEGYTFGSGTRLTVV.

The chain joins TRBV6-5 to TRBJ1-1; possibly TRBD1 for D (5 bases). V lost 2 bases to trimming and J lost 2 bases, with 12 bases between them. This CDR3 comprises 15 residues. Germline values: CDR1 MNHEY, CDR2 SVGAGI. The DNA for the CDR3 is TGTGCCAGCAGTTACGCAGGGAGGGTCAACACTGAAGCTTTCTTT. Translated: CASSYAGRVNTEAFF.